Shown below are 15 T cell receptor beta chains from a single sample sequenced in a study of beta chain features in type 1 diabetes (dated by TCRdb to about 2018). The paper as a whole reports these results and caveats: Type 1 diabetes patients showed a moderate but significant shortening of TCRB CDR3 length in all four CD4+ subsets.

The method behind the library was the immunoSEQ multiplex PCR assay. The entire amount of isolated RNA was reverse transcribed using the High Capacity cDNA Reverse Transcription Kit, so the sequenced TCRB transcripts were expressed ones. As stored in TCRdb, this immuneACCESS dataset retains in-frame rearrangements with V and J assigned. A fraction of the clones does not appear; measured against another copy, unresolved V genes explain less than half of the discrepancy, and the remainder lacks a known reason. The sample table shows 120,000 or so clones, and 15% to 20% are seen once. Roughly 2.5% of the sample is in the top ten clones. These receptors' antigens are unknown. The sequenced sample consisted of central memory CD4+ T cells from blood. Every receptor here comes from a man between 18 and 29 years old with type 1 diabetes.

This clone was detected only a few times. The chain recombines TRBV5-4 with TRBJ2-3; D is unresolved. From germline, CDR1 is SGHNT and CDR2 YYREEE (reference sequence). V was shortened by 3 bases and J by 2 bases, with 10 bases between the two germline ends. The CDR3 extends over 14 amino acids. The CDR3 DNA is TGTGCCAGCAGCTCCAACGCTCCCACAGATACGCAGTATTTT. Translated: CASSSNAPTDTQYF.

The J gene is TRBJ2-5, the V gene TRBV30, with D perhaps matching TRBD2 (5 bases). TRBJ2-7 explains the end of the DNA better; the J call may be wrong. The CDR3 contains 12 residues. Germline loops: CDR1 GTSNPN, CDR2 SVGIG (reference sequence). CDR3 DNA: TGTGCCTGGAGTGTAACGGGGTACGAGCAGTACTTC. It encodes CAWSVTGYEQYF.

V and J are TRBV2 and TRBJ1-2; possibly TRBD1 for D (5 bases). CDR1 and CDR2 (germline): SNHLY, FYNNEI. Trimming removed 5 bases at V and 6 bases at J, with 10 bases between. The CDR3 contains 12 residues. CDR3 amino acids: CASSPQADGYTF. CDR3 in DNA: TGTGCCAGCAGTCCACAGGCGGATGGCTACACCTTC.

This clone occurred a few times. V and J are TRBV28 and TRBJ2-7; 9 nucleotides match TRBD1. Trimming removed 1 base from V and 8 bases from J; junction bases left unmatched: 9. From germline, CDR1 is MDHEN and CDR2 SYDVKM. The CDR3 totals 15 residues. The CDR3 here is CASSLSTRGQGKQYF. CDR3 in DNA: TGTGCCAGCAGTTTATCTACCAGGGGACAGGGAAAGCAGTACTTC.

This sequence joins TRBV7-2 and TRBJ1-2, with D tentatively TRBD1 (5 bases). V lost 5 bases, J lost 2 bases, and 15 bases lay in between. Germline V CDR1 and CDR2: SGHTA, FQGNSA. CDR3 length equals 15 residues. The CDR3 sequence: CASSILDSRNYGYTF. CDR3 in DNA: TGTGCCAGCAGCATACTCGACAGTCGGAACTATGGCTACACCTTC.

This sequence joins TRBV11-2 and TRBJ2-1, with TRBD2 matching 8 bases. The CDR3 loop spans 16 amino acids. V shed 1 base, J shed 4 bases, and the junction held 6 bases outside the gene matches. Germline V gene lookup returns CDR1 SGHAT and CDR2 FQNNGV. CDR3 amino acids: CASSLVKGGRYNEQFF. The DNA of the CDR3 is TGTGCCAGCAGCTTAGTGAAGGGCGGGAGGTACAATGAGCAGTTCTTC.

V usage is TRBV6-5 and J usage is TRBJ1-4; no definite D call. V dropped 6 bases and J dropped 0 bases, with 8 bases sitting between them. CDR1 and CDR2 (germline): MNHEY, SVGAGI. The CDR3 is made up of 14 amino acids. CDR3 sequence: CASRNDATNEKLFF. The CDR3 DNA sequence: TGTGCCAGCAGAAACGATGCAACTAATGAAAAACTGTTTTTT.

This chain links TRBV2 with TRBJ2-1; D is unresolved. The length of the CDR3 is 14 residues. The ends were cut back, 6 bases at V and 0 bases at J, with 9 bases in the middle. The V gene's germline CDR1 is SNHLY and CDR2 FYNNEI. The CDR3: CASRPESSYNEQFF. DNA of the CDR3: TGTGCCAGCAGGCCGGAAAGCTCCTACAATGAGCAGTTCTTC.

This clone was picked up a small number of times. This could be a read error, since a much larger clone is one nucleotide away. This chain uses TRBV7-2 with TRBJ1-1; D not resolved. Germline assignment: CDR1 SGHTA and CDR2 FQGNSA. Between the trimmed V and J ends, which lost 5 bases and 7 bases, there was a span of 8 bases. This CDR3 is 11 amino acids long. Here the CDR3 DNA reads TGTGCCAGCAGCCCCTATAATGAAGCTTTCTTT. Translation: CASSPYNEAFF. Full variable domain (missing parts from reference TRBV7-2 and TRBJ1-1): GAGVSQSPSNKVTEKGKDVELRCDPISGHTALYWYRQSLGQGLEFLIYFQGNSAPDKSGLPSDRFSAERTGGSVSTLTIQRTQQEDSAVYLCASSPYNEAFFGQGTRLTVV.

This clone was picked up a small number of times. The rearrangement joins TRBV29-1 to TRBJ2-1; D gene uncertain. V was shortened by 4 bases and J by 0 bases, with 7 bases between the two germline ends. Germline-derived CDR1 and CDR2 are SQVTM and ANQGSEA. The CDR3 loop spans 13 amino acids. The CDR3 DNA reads TGCAGCGTTGCTTTTTCCTCCTACAATGAGCAGTTCTTC. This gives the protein CSVAFSSYNEQFF.

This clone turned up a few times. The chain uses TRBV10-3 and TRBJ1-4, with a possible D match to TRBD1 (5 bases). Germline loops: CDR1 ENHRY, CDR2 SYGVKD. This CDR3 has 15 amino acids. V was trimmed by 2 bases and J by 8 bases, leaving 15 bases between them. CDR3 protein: CAISEGQGAREKLFF. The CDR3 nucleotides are TGTGCCATCAGTGAGGGGCAGGGAGCGCGGGAAAAACTGTTTTTT.

The CDR3 is CASSQEGRVGQPQHF. CDR3 sequence (DNA): TGCGCCAGCAGCCAAGAAGGCAGGGTGGGACAGCCCCAGCATTTT. The chain recombines TRBV4-3 with TRBJ1-5; tentatively, D is TRBD1 (5 bases). The CDR3 runs 15 residues. Looked up from germline, CDR1 is LGHNA and CDR2 is YSLEER. V was shortened by 0 bases and J by 7 bases, with 13 bases between the two germline ends.

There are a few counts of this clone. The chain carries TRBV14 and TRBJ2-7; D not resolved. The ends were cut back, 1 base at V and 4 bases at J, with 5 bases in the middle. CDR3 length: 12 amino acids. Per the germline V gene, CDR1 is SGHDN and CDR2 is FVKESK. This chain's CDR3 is CASSQGPYEQYF. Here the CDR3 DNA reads TGTGCCAGCAGCCAAGGGCCATACGAGCAGTACTTC.

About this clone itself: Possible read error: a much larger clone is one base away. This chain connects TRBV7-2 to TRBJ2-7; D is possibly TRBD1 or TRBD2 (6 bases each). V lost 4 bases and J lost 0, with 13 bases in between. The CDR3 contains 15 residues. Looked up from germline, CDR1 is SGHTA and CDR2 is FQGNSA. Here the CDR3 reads CASSSTGAFSYEQYF. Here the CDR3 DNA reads TGTGCCAGCAGCTCGACGGGGGCTTTCTCCTACGAGCAGTACTTC.

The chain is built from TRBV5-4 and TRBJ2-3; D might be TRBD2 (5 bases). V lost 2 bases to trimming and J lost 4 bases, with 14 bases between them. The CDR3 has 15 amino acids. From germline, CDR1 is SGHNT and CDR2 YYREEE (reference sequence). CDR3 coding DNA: TGTGCCAGCAGCTTCGGGAATAGCGTTGCAGATACGCAGTATTTT. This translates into CASSFGNSVADTQYF.